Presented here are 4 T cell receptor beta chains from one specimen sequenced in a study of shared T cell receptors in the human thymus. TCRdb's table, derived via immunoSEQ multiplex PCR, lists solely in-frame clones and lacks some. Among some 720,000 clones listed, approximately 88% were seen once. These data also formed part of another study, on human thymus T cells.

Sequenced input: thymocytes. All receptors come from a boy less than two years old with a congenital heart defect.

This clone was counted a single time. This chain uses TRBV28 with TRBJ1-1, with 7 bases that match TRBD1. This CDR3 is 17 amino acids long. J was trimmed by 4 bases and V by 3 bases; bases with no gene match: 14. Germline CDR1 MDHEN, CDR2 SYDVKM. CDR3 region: CASSLVTGLKYTTEAFF. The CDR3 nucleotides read TGTGCCAGCAGTTTGGTGACAGGGTTGAAGTATACCACTGAAGCTTTCTTT.

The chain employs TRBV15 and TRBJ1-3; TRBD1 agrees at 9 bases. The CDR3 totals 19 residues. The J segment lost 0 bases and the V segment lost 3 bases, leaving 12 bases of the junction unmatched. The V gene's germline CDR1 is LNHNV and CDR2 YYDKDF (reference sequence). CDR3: CATSSARGTGSPSGNTIYF. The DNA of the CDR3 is TGTGCCACCAGCAGCGCCCGGGGGACAGGGTCACCCTCTGGAAACACCATATATTTT.

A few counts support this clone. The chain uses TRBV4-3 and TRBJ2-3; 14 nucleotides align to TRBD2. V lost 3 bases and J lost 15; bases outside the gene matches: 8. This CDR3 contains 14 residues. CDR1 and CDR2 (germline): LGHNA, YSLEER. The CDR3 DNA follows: TGCGCCAGCAGCCAGGATCGGGGACTAGCGGGAGTATATTTT. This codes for CASSQDRGLAGVYF.

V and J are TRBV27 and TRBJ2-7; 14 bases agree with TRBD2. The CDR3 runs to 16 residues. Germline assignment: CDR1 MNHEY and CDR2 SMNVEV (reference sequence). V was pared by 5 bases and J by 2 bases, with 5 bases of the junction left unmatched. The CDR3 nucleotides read TGTGCCAGCAGTCGGGGACTAGCGGGAGAGACCTACGAGCAGTACTTC. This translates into CASSRGLAGETYEQYF.